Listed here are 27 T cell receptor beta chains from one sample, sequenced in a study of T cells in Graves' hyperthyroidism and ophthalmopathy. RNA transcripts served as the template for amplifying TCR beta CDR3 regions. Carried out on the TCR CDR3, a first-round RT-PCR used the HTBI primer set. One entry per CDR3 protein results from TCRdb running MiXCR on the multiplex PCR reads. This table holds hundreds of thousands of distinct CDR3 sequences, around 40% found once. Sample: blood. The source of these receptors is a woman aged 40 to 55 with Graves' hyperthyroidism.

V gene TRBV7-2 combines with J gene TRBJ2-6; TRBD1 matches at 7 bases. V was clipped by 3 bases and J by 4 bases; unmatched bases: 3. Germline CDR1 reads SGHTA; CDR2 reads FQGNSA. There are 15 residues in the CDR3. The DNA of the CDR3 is TGTGCCAGCAGCTTTGACAGGGCCGGGGCCAACGTCCTGACTTTC. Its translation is CASSFDRAGANVLTF.

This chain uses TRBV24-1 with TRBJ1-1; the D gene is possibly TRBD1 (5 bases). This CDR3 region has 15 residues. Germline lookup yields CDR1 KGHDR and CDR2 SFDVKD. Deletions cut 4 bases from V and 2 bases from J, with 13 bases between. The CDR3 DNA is TGTGCCACCAGTGACGGGACGGCTGGAAACACTGAAGCTTTCTTT. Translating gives CATSDGTAGNTEAFF.

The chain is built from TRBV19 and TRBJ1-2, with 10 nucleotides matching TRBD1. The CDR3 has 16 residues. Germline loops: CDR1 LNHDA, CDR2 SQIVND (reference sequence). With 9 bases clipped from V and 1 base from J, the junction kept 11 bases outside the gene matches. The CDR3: CASSSATGGYNYGYTF. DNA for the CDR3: TGTGCCAGCAGCTCCGCGACAGGGGGCTATAACTATGGCTACACCTTC. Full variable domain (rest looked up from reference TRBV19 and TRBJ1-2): DGGITQSPKYLFRKEGQNVTLSCEQNLNHDAMYWYRQDPGQGLRLIYYSQIVNDFQKGDIAEGYSVSREKKESFPLTVTSAQKNPTAFYLCASSSATGGYNYGYTFGSGTRLTVV.

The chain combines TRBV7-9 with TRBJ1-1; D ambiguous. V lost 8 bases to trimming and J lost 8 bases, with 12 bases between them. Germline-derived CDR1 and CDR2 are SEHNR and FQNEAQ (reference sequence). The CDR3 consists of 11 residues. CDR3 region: CASHAEVEAFF. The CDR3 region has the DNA TGTGCCAGCCATGCCGAGGTGGAAGCTTTCTTT. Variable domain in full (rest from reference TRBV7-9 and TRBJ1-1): DTGVSQNPRHKITKRGQNVTFRCDPISEHNRLYWYRQTLGQGPEFLTYFQNEAQLEKSRLLSDRFSAERPKGSFSTLEIQRTEQGDSAMYLCASHAEVEAFFGQGTRLTVV.

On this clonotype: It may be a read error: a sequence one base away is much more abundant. The CDR3 coding sequence is TGTGCCAGCAGCCAAGATGGGGATTCACCCCTCCACTTT. Protein: CASSQDGDSPLHF. The rearrangement joins TRBV3-1 to TRBJ1-6; D gene uncertain. The ends were cut back, 0 bases at V and 8 bases at J, with 5 bases in the middle. CDR3 length equals 13 residues. Germline CDR1 is LGHDT and CDR2 is YNNKEL (reference sequence).

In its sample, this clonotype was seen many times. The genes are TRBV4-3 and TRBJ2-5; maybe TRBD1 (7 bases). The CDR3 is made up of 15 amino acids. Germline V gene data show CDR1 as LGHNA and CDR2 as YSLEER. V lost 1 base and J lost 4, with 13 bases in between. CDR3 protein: CASSQVGGGGETQYF. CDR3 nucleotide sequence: TGCGCCAGCAGCCAAGTAGGAGGGGGCGGAGAGACCCAGTACTTC.

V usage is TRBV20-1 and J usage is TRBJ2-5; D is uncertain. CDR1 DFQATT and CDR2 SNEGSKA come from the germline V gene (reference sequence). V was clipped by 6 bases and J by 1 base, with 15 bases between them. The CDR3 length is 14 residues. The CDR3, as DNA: TGCAGTGCATACCGGGTTGACTCCCAAGAGACCCAGTACTTC. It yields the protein CSAYRVDSQETQYF.

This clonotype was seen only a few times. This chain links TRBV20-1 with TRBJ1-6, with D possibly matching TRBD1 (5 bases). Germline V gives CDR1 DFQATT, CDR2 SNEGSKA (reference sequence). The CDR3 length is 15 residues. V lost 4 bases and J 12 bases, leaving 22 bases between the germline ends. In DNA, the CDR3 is TGCAGTGCTAACCCCCGGCTGGGGGGATCCCTACCCCTCCACTTT. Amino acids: CSANPRLGGSLPLHF.

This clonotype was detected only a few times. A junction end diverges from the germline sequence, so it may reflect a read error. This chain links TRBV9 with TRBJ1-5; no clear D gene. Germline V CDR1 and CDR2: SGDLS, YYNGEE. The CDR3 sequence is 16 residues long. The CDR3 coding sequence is TGTGCCAGCAGCGTAGCCACAGAGACTTCGAATCAACCCCAGCATTTT. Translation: CASSVATETSNQPQHF.

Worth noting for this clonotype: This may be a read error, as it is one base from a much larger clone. The CDR3 reads CSARDVCTEAFF. The CDR3 DNA is TGCAGTGCTAGGGACGTGTGCACTGAAGCTTTCTTT. This chain links TRBV20-1 with TRBJ1-1; no clear D. CDR3 size: 12 residues. Trimming took off 3 bases at V and 4 bases at J, with 9 bases between the two ends. Germline-derived CDR1 and CDR2 are DFQATT and SNEGSKA (reference sequence).

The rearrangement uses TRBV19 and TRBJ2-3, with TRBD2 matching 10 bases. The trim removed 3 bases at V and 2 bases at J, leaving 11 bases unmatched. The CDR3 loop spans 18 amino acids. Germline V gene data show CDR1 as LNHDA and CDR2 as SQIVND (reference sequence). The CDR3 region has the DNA TGTGCCAGTAGTATGGGTAGCGGGGGGCGCAGTAACACAGATACGCAGTATTTT. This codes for CASSMGSGGRSNTDTQYF.

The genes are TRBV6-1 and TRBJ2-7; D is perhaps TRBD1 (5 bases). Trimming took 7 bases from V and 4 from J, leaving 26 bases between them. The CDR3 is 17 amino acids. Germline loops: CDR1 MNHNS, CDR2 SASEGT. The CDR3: CASNLGWSQGRIYEQYF. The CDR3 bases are TGTGCCAGCAACCTAGGTTGGAGTCAGGGTAGGATATACGAGCAGTACTTC.

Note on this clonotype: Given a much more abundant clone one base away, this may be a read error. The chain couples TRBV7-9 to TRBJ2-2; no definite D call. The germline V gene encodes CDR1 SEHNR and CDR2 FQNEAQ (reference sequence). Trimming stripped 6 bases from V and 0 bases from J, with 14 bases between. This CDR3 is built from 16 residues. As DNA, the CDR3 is TGTGCCAGCAGAGCCCTCGGGTACTCGAACACCGGGGAGCTGTTTTTT. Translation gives CASRALGYSNTGELFF.

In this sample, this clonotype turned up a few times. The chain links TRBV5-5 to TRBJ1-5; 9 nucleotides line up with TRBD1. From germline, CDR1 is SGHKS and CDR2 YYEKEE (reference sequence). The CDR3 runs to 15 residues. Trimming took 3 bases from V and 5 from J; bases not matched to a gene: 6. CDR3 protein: CASSSTGGGHQPQHF. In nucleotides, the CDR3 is TGTGCCAGCAGCTCAACAGGGGGCGGGCATCAGCCCCAGCATTTT.

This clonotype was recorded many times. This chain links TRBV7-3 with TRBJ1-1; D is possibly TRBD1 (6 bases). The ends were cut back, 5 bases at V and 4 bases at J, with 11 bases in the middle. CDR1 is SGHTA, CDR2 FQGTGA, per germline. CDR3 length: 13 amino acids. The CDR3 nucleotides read TGTGCCAGCAGCGCACAGGGACGCACTGAAGCTTTCTTT. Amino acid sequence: CASSAQGRTEAFF.

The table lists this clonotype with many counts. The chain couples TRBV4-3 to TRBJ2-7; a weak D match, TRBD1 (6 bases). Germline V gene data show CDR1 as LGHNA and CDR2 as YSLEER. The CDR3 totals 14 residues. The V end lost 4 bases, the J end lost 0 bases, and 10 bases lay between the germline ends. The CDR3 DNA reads TGCGCCAGCAGCCTCGGACAGAACTCCTACGAGCAGTACTTC. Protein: CASSLGQNSYEQYF.

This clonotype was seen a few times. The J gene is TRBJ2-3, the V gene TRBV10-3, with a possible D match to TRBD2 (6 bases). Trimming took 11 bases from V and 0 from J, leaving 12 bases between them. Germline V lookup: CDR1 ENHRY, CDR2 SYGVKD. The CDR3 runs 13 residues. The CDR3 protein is CAGRAGSTDTQYF. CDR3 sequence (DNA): TGTGCCGGCCGGGCGGGAAGCACAGATACGCAGTATTTT.

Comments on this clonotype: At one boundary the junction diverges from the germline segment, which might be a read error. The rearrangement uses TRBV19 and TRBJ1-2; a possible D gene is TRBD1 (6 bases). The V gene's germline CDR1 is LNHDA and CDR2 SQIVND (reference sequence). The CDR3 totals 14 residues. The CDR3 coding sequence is TGTGCCAGTAGTATCGCTGACAGGTACTATGACTACACCTTC. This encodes CASSIADRYYDYTF.

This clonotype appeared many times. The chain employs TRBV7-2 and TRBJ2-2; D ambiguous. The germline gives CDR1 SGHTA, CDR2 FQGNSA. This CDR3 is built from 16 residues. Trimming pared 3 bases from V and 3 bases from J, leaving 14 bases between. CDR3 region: CASSFGRSRDTGELFF. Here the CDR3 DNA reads TGTGCCAGCAGCTTTGGACGGAGCCGGGACACCGGGGAGCTGTTTTTT.

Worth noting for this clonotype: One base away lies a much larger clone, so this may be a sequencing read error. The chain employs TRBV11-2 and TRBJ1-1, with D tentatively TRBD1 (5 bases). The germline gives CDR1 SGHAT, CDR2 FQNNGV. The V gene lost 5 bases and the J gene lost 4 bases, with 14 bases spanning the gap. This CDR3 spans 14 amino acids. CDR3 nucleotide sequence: TGTGCCAGCAGCGTGCAACTGGGGGGCACTGAAGCTTTCTTT. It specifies CASSVQLGGTEAFF.

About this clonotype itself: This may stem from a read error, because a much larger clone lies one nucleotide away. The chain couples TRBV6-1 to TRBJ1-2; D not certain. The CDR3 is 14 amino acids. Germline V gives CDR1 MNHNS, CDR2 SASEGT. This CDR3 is CASSSPRVNYSYTF. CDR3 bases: TGTGCCAGCAGTTCCCCGAGAGTTAACTATAGCTACACCTTC.

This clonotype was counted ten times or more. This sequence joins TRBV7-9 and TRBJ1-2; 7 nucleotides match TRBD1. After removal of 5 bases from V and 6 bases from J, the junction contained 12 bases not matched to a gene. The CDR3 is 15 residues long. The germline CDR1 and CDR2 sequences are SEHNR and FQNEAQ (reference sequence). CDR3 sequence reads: CASSRNLLDRDGYTF. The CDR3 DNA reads TGTGCCAGCAGCCGGAACCTCCTTGACAGGGATGGCTACACCTTC.

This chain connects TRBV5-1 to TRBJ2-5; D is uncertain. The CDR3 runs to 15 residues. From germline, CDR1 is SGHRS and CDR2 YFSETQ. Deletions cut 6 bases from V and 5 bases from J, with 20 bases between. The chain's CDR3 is CASTVNSDPMETQYF. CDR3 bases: TGCGCCAGCACAGTAAATTCGGACCCCATGGAGACCCAGTACTTC.

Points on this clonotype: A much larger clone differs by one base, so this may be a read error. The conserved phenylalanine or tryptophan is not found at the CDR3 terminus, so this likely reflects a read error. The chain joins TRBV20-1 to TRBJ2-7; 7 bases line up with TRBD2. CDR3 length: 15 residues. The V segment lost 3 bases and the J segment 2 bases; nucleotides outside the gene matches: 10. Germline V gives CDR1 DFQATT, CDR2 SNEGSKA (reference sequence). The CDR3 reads CSARKALGTTYEQYL. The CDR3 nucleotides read TGCAGTGCTAGGAAGGCGCTGGGGACTACCTACGAGCAGTACCTC.

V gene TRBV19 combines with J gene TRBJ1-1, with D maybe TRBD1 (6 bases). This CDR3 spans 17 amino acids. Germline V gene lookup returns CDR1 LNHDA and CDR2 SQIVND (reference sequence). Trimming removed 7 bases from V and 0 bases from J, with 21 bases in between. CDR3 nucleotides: TGTGCCAGTACCCCCAGGCGGGGGGCTTCGATGAACACTGAAGCTTTCTTT. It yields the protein CASTPRRGASMNTEAFF. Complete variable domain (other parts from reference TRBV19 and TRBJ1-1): DGGITQSPKYLFRKEGQNVTLSCEQNLNHDAMYWYRQDPGQGLRLIYYSQIVNDFQKGDIAEGYSVSREKKESFPLTVTSAQKNPTAFYLCASTPRRGASMNTEAFFGQGTRLTVV.

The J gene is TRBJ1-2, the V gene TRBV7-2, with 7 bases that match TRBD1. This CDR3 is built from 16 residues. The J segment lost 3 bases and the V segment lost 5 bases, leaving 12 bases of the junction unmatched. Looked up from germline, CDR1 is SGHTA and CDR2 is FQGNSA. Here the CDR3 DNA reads TGTGCCAGCAGCCTCGACAGGGCTACCCCTTACTATGGCTACACCTTC. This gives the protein CASSLDRATPYYGYTF.

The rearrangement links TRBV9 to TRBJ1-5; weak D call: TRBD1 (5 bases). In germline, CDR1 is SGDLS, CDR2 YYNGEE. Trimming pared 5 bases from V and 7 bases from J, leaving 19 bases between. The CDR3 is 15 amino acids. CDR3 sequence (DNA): TGTGCCAGCAGTTTATTCACTCGTGGGGGGCAGCCCCAGCATTTT. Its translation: CASSLFTRGGQPQHF.